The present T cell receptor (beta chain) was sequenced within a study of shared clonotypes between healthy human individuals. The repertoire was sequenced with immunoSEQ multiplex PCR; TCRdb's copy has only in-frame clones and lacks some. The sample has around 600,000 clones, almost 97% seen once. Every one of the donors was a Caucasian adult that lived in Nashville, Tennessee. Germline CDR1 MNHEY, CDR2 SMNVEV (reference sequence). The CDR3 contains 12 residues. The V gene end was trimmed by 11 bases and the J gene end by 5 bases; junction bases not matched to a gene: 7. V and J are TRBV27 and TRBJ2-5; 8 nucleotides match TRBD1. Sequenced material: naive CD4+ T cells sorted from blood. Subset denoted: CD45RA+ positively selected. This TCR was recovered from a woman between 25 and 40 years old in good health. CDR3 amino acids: CAAPGGGETQYF. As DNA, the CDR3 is TGTGCCGCTCCAGGGGGCGGGGAGACCCAGTACTTC.